This passage covers 19 T cell receptor beta chains from one sample sequenced in a study of T-cell memory formation after mild COVID-19 (dated by TCRdb to about 2021). The library was generated by 5' RACE. Sequencing instrument: Illumina NovaSeq 6000. TCRdb reworked the public reads: Q25 trimming with fastp, MiXCR clone assembly, productive beta chains retained. Entries that share a CDR3 protein sequence are merged under the most common genes and DNA. The sample yields 150,000 to 200,000 distinct CDR3 sequences; roughly 10% were counted once. The ten largest clones take up 3.5% to 4% of the sample. Sequenced material: PBMCs or a T cell subset sorted from them (not recorded which). The origin of the receptors is a man younger than 30 who had mild COVID-19 (a few samples of this study predate the infection). The sample titles of this study are shuffled in the database, so cell type and time point are left out; the donor was told from shared clones.

The chain carries TRBV7-8 and TRBJ2-3; tentative D call: TRBD2 (5 bases). V lost 5 bases and J 10 bases, leaving 16 bases between the germline ends. The CDR3 is made up of 13 amino acids. CDR1 and CDR2 from the germline V gene are SGHVS and FQNEAQ. DNA for the CDR3: TGTGCCAGCAGCCCAATTAGCGATCGGGCGCAGTATTTT. This codes for CASSPISDRAQYF.

The V call is TRBV6-5, the J call TRBJ2-1; either TRBD1 or TRBD2 may fit D (5 bases each). The germline V gene has CDR1 MNHEY and CDR2 SVGAGI. Deletions cut 2 bases from V and 2 bases from J, with 10 bases between. This CDR3 spans 15 amino acids. For the CDR3, the DNA is TGTGCCAGCAGTTACACGTGGGGACCCTACAATGAGCAGTTCTTC. Translation gives CASSYTWGPYNEQFF.

In its sample, this clonotype was seen a few times. The V call is TRBV18, the J call TRBJ2-1, with a tentative D call TRBD1 (5 bases). CDR3 length: 14 residues. CDR1 is KGHSH and CDR2 is LQKENI in the germline V gene. V dropped 6 bases and J dropped 2 bases, with 11 bases sitting between them. CDR3 sequence reads: CASSGRLAYNEQFF. CDR3 in DNA: TGTGCCAGCTCGGGGCGCCTGGCCTACAATGAGCAGTTCTTC. The full variable domain, rest sourced from reference TRBV18 and TRBJ2-1, is NAGVMQNPRHLVRRRGQEARLRCSPMKGHSHVYWYRQLPEEGLKFMVYLQKENIIDESGMPKERFSAEFPKEGPSILRIQQVVRGDSAAYFCASSGRLAYNEQFFGPGTRLTVL.

The chain links TRBV9 to TRBJ2-2; weak D call: TRBD1 (6 bases). The CDR3 loop spans 15 amino acids. Germline V gene sequence: CDR1 SGDLS, CDR2 YYNGEE. V gave up 4 bases and J gave up 3 bases, with 13 bases separating them. As DNA, the CDR3 is TGTGCCAGCAGCTTACAGGGTAGGGACACCGGGGAGCTGTTTTTT. It translates to CASSLQGRDTGELFF.

The chain joins TRBV7-6 to TRBJ2-1; 9 positions agree with TRBD1. Germline V lookup: CDR1 SGHVS, CDR2 FNYEAQ. This CDR3 has 15 residues. Germline trimming cut 4 bases from V and 7 bases from J; bases unmatched to any gene: 8. The CDR3 nucleotides read TGTGCCAGCAGCTCACCTCGGGGACAGGGAAATGAGCAGTTCTTC. It specifies CASSSPRGQGNEQFF.

The chain uses TRBV7-9 and TRBJ2-5; D is uncertain. The V and J ends lost 5 bases and 5 bases respectively, with 9 bases between them. The V gene's germline CDR1 is SEHNR and CDR2 FQNEAQ (reference sequence). The CDR3 consists of 12 residues. The CDR3, as DNA: TGTGCCAGCAGCGGGAACGGGGAGACCCAGTACTTC. Its translation: CASSGNGETQYF.

This clonotype was seen more than once but under ten times. The chain employs TRBV6-5 and TRBJ1-2, with 7 positions matching TRBD1. The length of the CDR3 is 14 residues. Germline lookup yields CDR1 MNHEY and CDR2 SVGAGI. V dropped 4 bases and J dropped 6; count of bases not matched to a gene: 8. The CDR3 coding sequence is TGTGCCAGCAGTTTTCGGACAGGCGAGAATGGCTACACCTTC. It translates to CASSFRTGENGYTF.

The V gene is TRBV2, the J gene TRBJ2-7; tentatively, D is TRBD1 (5 bases). In germline, CDR1 is SNHLY, CDR2 FYNNEI. Trimming removed 5 bases at V and 1 base at J, with 9 bases between. The CDR3 runs 13 residues. CDR3 amino acids: CASSIQGSYEQYV. The CDR3 coding sequence is TGTGCCAGCAGTATTCAGGGATCCTACGAGCAGTACGTC.

This clonotype was found many times. The chain recombines TRBV20-1 with TRBJ2-7; D remains ambiguous. Germline V lookup: CDR1 DFQATT, CDR2 SNEGSKA (reference sequence). The CDR3 length is 13 residues. V gave up 5 bases and J gave up 5 bases, with 16 bases separating them. The CDR3 DNA sequence: TGCAGTGCTCCGCATTACCCGGGCCACGAGCAGTACTTC. Amino acids: CSAPHYPGHEQYF.

The J gene is TRBJ2-1, the V gene TRBV9; D is possibly TRBD2 (6 bases). CDR3 length: 14 amino acids. The ends were cut back, 0 bases at V and 9 bases at J, with 13 bases in the middle. Looked up from germline, CDR1 is SGDLS and CDR2 is YYNGEE. The CDR3 nucleotides are TGTGCCAGCAGCGTAGGGCTAGCGTCGGGTGAGCAGTTCTTC. This codes for CASSVGLASGEQFF.

This chain joins TRBV5-1 and TRBJ2-3, with 8 bases that match TRBD2. There are 16 residues in the CDR3. Germline CDR1 SGHRS, CDR2 YFSETQ. Unmatched junction bases numbered 11, after V lost 4 bases and J lost 4 bases. CDR3 in amino acids: CASSTGAGGRSDTQYF. The CDR3 bases are TGCGCCAGCAGCACGGGGGCGGGGGGCAGGTCAGATACGCAGTATTTT. Together with reference TRBV5-1 and TRBJ2-3, the CDR3 gives the full variable domain: KAGVTQTPRYLIKTRGQQVTLSCSPISGHRSVSWYQQTPGQGLQFLFEYFSETQRNKGNFPGRFSGRQFSNSRSEMNVSTLELGDSALYLCASSTGAGGRSDTQYFGPGTRLTVL.

The sample holds a few counts of this clonotype. The gene calls are TRBV9 and TRBJ2-7; 9 nucleotides align to TRBD2. The CDR3 spans 18 residues. After removal of 0 bases from V and 3 bases from J, the junction contained 13 bases not matched to a gene. Germline-derived CDR1 and CDR2 are SGDLS and YYNGEE. The DNA for the CDR3 is TGTGCCAGCAGCGTAGCGGCGGCTAGCGGGGAGTTAATCTACGAGCAGTACTTC. Protein sequence: CASSVAAASGELIYEQYF.

This clonotype was recorded a few times. The V call is TRBV6-5, the J call TRBJ2-3, with D perhaps matching TRBD2 (5 bases). From germline, CDR1 is MNHEY and CDR2 SVGAGI. The V gene lost 0 bases and the J gene lost 2 bases, with 9 bases spanning the gap. The CDR3 totals 15 residues. As DNA, the CDR3 is TGTGCCAGCAGTTACTCCGAGACTAACACAGATACGCAGTATTTT. This codes for CASSYSETNTDTQYF.

This clonotype occurred a few times. This chain connects TRBV6-2 or TRBV6-3 to TRBJ2-4; D gene uncertain. Between the trimmed V and J ends, which lost 2 bases and 1 base, there was a span of 18 bases. CDR1 is MNHEY and CDR2 is SVGEGT in the germline V gene. The CDR3 has 18 residues. CDR3 residues: CASSYRWAPSPAKNIQYF. The CDR3 region has the DNA TGTGCCAGCAGTTACAGGTGGGCACCATCACCCGCCAAAAACATTCAGTACTTC.

This clonotype came up a few times. One end of the junction varies from germline; a read error may be responsible. The chain employs TRBV29-1 and TRBJ1-5; unclear D gene. There are 12 residues in the CDR3. Germline CDR1 and CDR2: SQVTM and ANQGSEA. DNA for the CDR3: TGCAGCGCTGAATGGGGTTTTGGGCCCCAGCATTTT. Residues: CSAEWGFGPQHF. The entire variable domain, with the rest obtained from reference TRBV29-1 and TRBJ1-5, is as follows: SAVISQKPSRDICQRGTSLTIQCQVDSQVTMMFWYRQQPGQSLTLIATANQGSEATYESGFVIDKFPISRPNLTFSTLTVSNMSPEDSSIYLCSAEWGFGPQHFGDGTRLSIL.

This clonotype was found many times. The chain couples TRBV5-1 to TRBJ2-5; TRBD1 matches 7 bases. Looked up from germline, CDR1 is SGHRS and CDR2 is YFSETQ. The junction had 11 bases not matched to a gene; V was cut back by 6 bases and J by 9 bases. The CDR3 is 13 amino acids. DNA of the CDR3: TGCGCCAGCACTGGGGACAGCCGGAGTTCCCAGTACTTC. Protein sequence: CASTGDSRSSQYF.

The chain couples TRBV2 to TRBJ2-3; no definite D call. The germline CDR1 and CDR2 sequences are SNHLY and FYNNEI. This CDR3 comprises 14 residues. The V and J ends lost 0 bases and 4 bases respectively, with 8 bases between them. In DNA, the CDR3 is TGTGCCAGCAGTGAAGCTAGCAGGTCAGATACGCAGTATTTT. Its translation: CASSEASRSDTQYF.

This clonotype was detected a few times. The chain employs TRBV12-3 or TRBV12-4 and TRBJ1-2; D uncertain. CDR3 size: 12 residues. V lost 4 bases and J 5 bases, leaving 8 bases between the germline ends. For the CDR3, the DNA is TGTGCCAGCAGTTATTTGGGATATGGCTACACCTTC. This sequence encodes CASSYLGYGYTF.

The chain combines TRBV4-3 with TRBJ2-3; no reliable D call. The CDR3 length is 14 residues. Germline V lookup: CDR1 LGHNA, CDR2 YSLEER. Trimming cost V 0 bases and J 3 bases, with 7 bases left between them. CDR3 region: CASSQEPRTDTQYF. CDR3 coding DNA: TGCGCCAGCAGCCAAGAGCCTAGAACAGATACGCAGTATTTT.